The 21 T cell receptor beta chains presented below share a single source sample, sequenced in a study of shared clonotypes between healthy human individuals. The protocol was immunoSEQ multiplex PCR, while the TCRdb copy is restricted to in-frame clones and leaves out a portion. Of hundreds of thousands of clones in the sample, 76% were seen once. Specimen: PBMCs. Source of these receptors: a woman between 40 and 55 years old in good health. Some clones in this sample may be carry-over from other donors' samples.

This chain uses TRBV9 with TRBJ2-5; possibly TRBD1 or TRBD2 for D (6 bases each). Trimming left V 4 bases short and J 4 bases short, with 17 bases between. The CDR3 extends over 15 amino acids. In germline, CDR1 is SGDLS, CDR2 YYNGEE. The CDR3 reads CASSTPPEGGETQYF. CDR3 nucleotides: TGTGCCAGCAGCACACCCCCGGAGGGGGGAGAGACCCAGTACTTC.

CDR3 coding DNA: TGTGCCAGCAGCCGGGGCGGACAGGGCAACTATGGCTACACCTTC. Its protein is CASSRGGQGNYGYTF. The J gene is TRBJ1-2, the V gene TRBV5-6; 8 nucleotides line up with TRBD1. The trim removed 4 bases at V and 2 bases at J, leaving 7 bases unmatched. The CDR3 sequence is 15 residues long. Per germline, CDR1 SGHDT and CDR2 YYEEEE.

On this clone: This specimen includes other DNA sequences encoding the same CDR3. This chain links TRBV18 with TRBJ1-2; no reliable D call. CDR3 length: 13 amino acids. Trimming cost V 3 bases and J 3 bases, with 8 bases left between them. Germline V gene lookup returns CDR1 KGHSH and CDR2 LQKENI. CDR3 loop: CASSPGGDYGYTF. The CDR3, as DNA: TGTGCCAGCTCACCGGGCGGTGACTATGGCTACACCTTC.

The chain uses TRBV7-2 and TRBJ2-3; maybe TRBD2 (5 bases). The CDR3 is 15 amino acids. V lost 7 bases, J lost 0 bases, and 14 bases lay in between. Germline V lookup: CDR1 SGHTA, CDR2 FQGNSA. The CDR3 here is CASTIALLSTDTQYF. The CDR3 nucleotides read TGTGCCAGCACAATAGCGCTTCTGAGCACAGATACGCAGTATTTT. Drawing the rest from reference TRBV7-2 and TRBJ2-3, the complete variable domain is GAGVSQSPSNKVTEKGKDVELRCDPISGHTALYWYRQSLGQGLEFLIYFQGNSAPDKSGLPSDRFSAERTGGSVSTLTIQRTQQEDSAVYLCASTIALLSTDTQYFGPGTRLTVL.

The chain uses TRBV18 and TRBJ1-2, with 10 nucleotides matching TRBD1. The CDR3 runs to 14 residues. The trim removed 3 bases at V and 6 bases at J, leaving 4 bases unmatched. Germline V CDR1 and CDR2: KGHSH, LQKENI. In DNA, the CDR3 is TGTGCCAGCTCACCGGGACAGGGGCCAAATGGCTACACCTTC. Amino acids: CASSPGQGPNGYTF.

Only one count was recorded for this clone. One base away lies a much larger clone, so this may be a sequencing read error. The chain is built from TRBV5-4 and TRBJ1-1; D not certain. The V gene lost 1 base and the J gene lost 3 bases, with 10 bases spanning the gap. This CDR3 contains 14 residues. Germline CDR1 SGHNT, CDR2 YYREEE (reference sequence). The CDR3 region has the DNA TGTGCCAGCAGCTTGTCGGCCGGGGACACTGAAGCTTTCTTT. Its translation is CASSLSAGDTEAFF.

This clone was counted between two and nine times. The J gene is TRBJ1-4, the V gene TRBV28; 7 nucleotides align to TRBD1. Losses at the gene ends were 4 bases for V and 7 bases for J; bases not matched to a gene: 9. Germline lookup yields CDR1 MDHEN and CDR2 SYDVKM. This CDR3 has 15 residues. The CDR3 nucleotides read TGTGCCAGCAGTTCGCCCCAGGGGGTACGTGAAAAACTGTTTTTT. The encoded protein is CASSSPQGVREKLFF.

V is TRBV7-9 and J is TRBJ2-5, with TRBD2 identical over 9 bases. The CDR3 covers 15 residues. V trimming: 5 bases; J trimming: 3 bases; junction bases outside the gene matches: 7. The germline gives CDR1 SEHNR, CDR2 FQNEAQ (reference sequence). The CDR3 DNA reads as TGTGCCAGCAGCCGAAGGGGACTAGCTGAAGAGACCCAGTACTTC. As protein: CASSRRGLAEETQYF.

The chain couples TRBV7-2 to TRBJ1-1, with TRBD1 identical over 11 bases. The CDR3 has 17 amino acids. Germline V CDR1 and CDR2: SGHTA, FQGNSA. The ends lost 5 bases at V and 4 bases at J; junction bases unmatched: 12. This CDR3 is CASSPGTGGSGSTEAFF. CDR3 DNA: TGTGCCAGCAGCCCTGGGACAGGGGGTAGTGGGAGCACTGAAGCTTTCTTT.

This clone was detected once. A much larger clone differs from this one at a single base, so this may be a read error. This chain joins TRBV7-9 and TRBJ1-1, with D possibly matching TRBD1 (5 bases). There are 13 residues in the CDR3. CDR1 and CDR2 from the germline V gene are SEHNR and FQNEAQ (reference sequence). V lost 1 base and J lost 4, with 7 bases in between. CDR3 in DNA: TGTGCCAGCAGCTTAGAGGGGAGCACTGAAGCTTTCTTT. This translates into CASSLEGSTEAFF.

The V call is TRBV6-1, the J call TRBJ2-1; TRBD2 might be the D (5 bases). This CDR3 region has 14 residues. Germline CDR1 and CDR2: MNHNS and SASEGT. With 4 bases removed from V and 1 base from J, the gap between germline ends came to 8 bases. The CDR3 protein is CASSAGGSYNEQFF. CDR3 in DNA: TGTGCCAGCAGTGCCGGAGGTTCCTACAATGAGCAGTTCTTC.

The chain employs TRBV28 and TRBJ2-7, with TRBD1 matching over 8 bases. CDR1 MDHEN and CDR2 SYDVKM come from the germline V gene. Trimming at V came to 5 bases and at J to 1 base, leaving 10 bases not matched to a gene. This CDR3 spans 16 amino acids. The CDR3, as DNA: TGTGCCAGCAGTCCCCCCGGACAGGGTTCATCCTACGAGCAGTACTTC. Translated: CASSPPGQGSSYEQYF.

This clone was seen more than once but under ten times. The V and J genes are TRBV30 and TRBJ1-5, with a weak D call TRBD1 (6 bases). The CDR3 spans 14 residues. The V and J ends lost 2 bases and 6 bases respectively, with 14 bases between them. The germline V gene encodes CDR1 GTSNPN and CDR2 SVGIG (reference sequence). CDR3 nucleotides: TGTGCCTGGAGTCAGGGGAGTGGTGGTCAGCCCCAGCATTTT. The encoded protein is CAWSQGSGGQPQHF.

The V gene is TRBV28, the J gene TRBJ2-3; weak D call: TRBD2 (6 bases). CDR3 size: 14 residues. The germline V gene encodes CDR1 MDHEN and CDR2 SYDVKM. Trimming shortened V by 5 bases and J by 11 bases, and 20 bases separated the two germline ends. The CDR3 spells CASSPTLLAGKQYF. The CDR3 DNA reads as TGTGCCAGCAGTCCGACCCTACTAGCTGGTAAGCAGTATTTT.

The chain is built from TRBV4-1 and TRBJ1-5, with TRBD1 identical over 7 bases. CDR1 and CDR2 from the germline V gene are MGHRA and YSYEKL. The CDR3 has 15 residues. V gave up 1 base and J gave up 6 bases; unmatched junction bases: 6. CDR3 loop: CASSQGEGAGQPQHF. CDR3 nucleotide sequence: TGCGCCAGCAGCCAAGGGGAGGGGGCGGGTCAGCCCCAGCATTTT.

The chain combines TRBV13 with TRBJ2-1, with 11 nucleotides matching TRBD2. This CDR3 spans 16 amino acids. V lost 1 base to trimming and J lost 3 bases; unmatched junction nucleotides: 2. CDR1 is PRHDT and CDR2 is FYEKMQ in the germline V gene (reference sequence). The CDR3 loop reads CASSLALAGGYNEQFF. Here the CDR3 DNA reads TGTGCCAGCAGCTTAGCCCTAGCGGGAGGCTACAATGAGCAGTTCTTC. The complete variable domain, with remaining parts taken from reference TRBV13 and TRBJ2-1, reads AAGVIQSPRHLIKEKRETATLKCYPIPRHDTVYWYQQGPGQDPQFLISFYEKMQSDKGSIPDRFSAQQFSDYHSELNMSSLELGDSALYFCASSLALAGGYNEQFFGPGTRLTVL.

Regarding this clone: One end of the junction varies from germline; a read error may be responsible. The V call is TRBV27, the J call TRBJ2-7; the D gene is possibly TRBD1 (6 bases). CDR3 length: 14 residues. Germline-derived CDR1 and CDR2 are MNHEY and SMNVEV (reference sequence). CDR3 sequence: CASGFDRHTYEQYF. CDR3 in DNA: TGTGCCAGCGGTTTCGACAGGCATACCTACGAGCAGTACTTC.

The chain has TRBV29-1 and TRBJ2-7; no clear D gene. Germline loops: CDR1 SQVTM, CDR2 ANQGSEA. The CDR3 contains 12 residues. V lost 3 bases to trimming and J lost 2 bases, with 8 bases between them. The CDR3 DNA reads TGCAGCGTTGAGGGCCGGGCCTACGAGCAGTACTTC. It translates to CSVEGRAYEQYF.

Of note for this clone: This likely came from a read error, as a far larger clone is one base away. This chain links TRBV7-3 with TRBJ2-7; 8 bases are a match to TRBD1. The CDR3 totals 19 residues. CDR1 is SGHTA and CDR2 is FQGTGA in the germline V gene. J gave up 1 base and V 2 bases, and 16 bases lay outside the gene matches. The CDR3 sequence is CASSLSVRTGGLGSYEQYF. For the CDR3, the DNA is TGTGCCAGCAGCTTATCGGTGAGAACAGGGGGACTGGGGTCCTACGAGCAGTACTTC.

The J gene is TRBJ2-1, the V gene TRBV7-8; the D is unclear. The CDR3 runs to 16 residues. Trimming cost V 0 bases and J 0 bases, with 9 bases left between them. CDR1 and CDR2 from the germline V gene are SGHVS and FQNEAQ. CDR3 region: CASSLAGGLSYNEQFF. The DNA of the CDR3 is TGTGCCAGCAGCTTAGCGGGCGGCCTCTCCTACAATGAGCAGTTCTTC.

To note about this clone: A junction end diverges from the germline sequence, so it may reflect a read error. The chain links TRBV5-4 to TRBJ2-2, with 10 bases matching TRBD2. The CDR3 is 18 amino acids. Germline CDR1 SGHNT, CDR2 YYREEE (reference sequence). The CDR3 loop is CASSLVGSGRENTRELFF. Here the CDR3 DNA reads TGTGCCAGCAGCTTGGTAGGCAGCGGGAGGGAGAACACCAGGGAGCTGTTTTTT.